These T cell receptor beta chains were read from a single sample in a study of T-cell reconstitution after alpha-beta-depleted transplantation in children. In TCRdb, the PCR reads were re-called with MiXCR into one record per CDR3 protein. The sample has some 240,000 distinct CDR3 sequences, 7.5% to 10% seen once. This specimen was PBMCs from the stem cell graft donor, taken from the stem cell graft. These receptor sequences come from a human donor who donated a stem cell graft to a child with SCID. CDR3s include the opening cysteine and the closing phenylalanine or tryptophan. Each record gives: V gene, J gene, clone size, D gene, CDR3 DNA, CDR3 protein. The D gene is left open where the match is weak. Where a row states a size, it is once, few, many or the class of an expanded clone; other rows omit it.

TRBV7-2,TRBJ1-2,many,.,TGTGCCAGCAGCGTCCGGGGATTGGGCTATGGCTACACCTTC,CASSVRGLGYGYTF
TRBV20-1,TRBJ2-3,many,.,TGCAGTGCCGTCCCCGGGACCCGGCCGTATTTT,CSAVPGTRPYF
TRBV28,TRBJ2-3,many,.,TGTGCCAGCAGTCCCCGGGCAGGATTCGGCACAGATACGCAGTATTTT,CASSPRAGFGTDTQYF
TRBV5-1,TRBJ1-2,many,TRBD1,TGCGCCAGCAGCTTAGGACCTACAGGGGGCTCTCATGGCTACACCTTC,CASSLGPTGGSHGYTF
TRBV20-1,TRBJ2-2,many,.,TGCAGTGCTCCCAAAACGGGGTTTCATGACGGGGAGCTGTTTTTT,CSAPKTGFHDGELFF
TRBV7-9,TRBJ2-7,many,.,TGTGCCAGCAGCTCCCTCATCGAGCAGTACTTC,CASSSLIEQYF
TRBV19,TRBJ2-3,.,.,TGTGCCAGTAGTGCGGAAGACCGGGGCGATACGCAGTATTTT,CASSAEDRGDTQYF
TRBV12-3/TRBV12-4,TRBJ2-3,many,.,TGTGCCAGCAGTTATTTTGGCGGCACAGATACGCAGTATTTT,CASSYFGGTDTQYF
TRBV20-1,TRBJ1-1,.,.,TGCGGTGCTAGAGAATGGGGGCGTCGCACTGAGGCTTTCTTT,CGAREWGRRTEAFF
TRBV20-1,TRBJ2-2,many,TRBD2,TGCAGTGTTAAACCGGGACTAGCGGGAGAGACCGGGGAGCTGTTTTTT,CSVKPGLAGETGELFF
TRBV4-1,TRBJ1-5,many,.,TGCGCCAGCAGCCTTGACCTTCAGGTAGGGGGGCGAAGGACCCAGCATTTT,CASSLDLQVGGRRTQHF
TRBV5-1,TRBJ2-7,many,TRBD1,TGCGCCAGCAGTGACCGGGACAGGGAGTCCTACGAGCAGTACTTC,CASSDRDRESYEQYF
TRBV2,TRBJ2-7,few,.,TGTGCCAGCAGTGAGAAGGCGTTCTCCTACGAGCAGTACTTC,CASSEKAFSYEQYF
TRBV10-3,TRBJ2-5,.,TRBD2,TGTGCCATCAGCGGGGCGACTAGCGGGACACAGGAGACCCAGTACTTC,CAISGATSGTQETQYF
TRBV20-1,TRBJ1-1,few,TRBD1,TGCAGTGCCCCTGACAGGGGGCGAGTTCGCACTGAAGCTTTCTTT,CSAPDRGRVRTEAFF
TRBV7-2,TRBJ1-2,many,.,TGTGCCAGCAGCCAGGCCGGGGGGTGGGTCGGCTACACCTTC,CASSQAGGWVGYTF
TRBV29-1,TRBJ1-1,many,.,TGCAGCGTTGCCAAATACACTGAAGCTTTCTTT,CSVAKYTEAFF
TRBV6-1,TRBJ1-1,many,.,TGTGCCAGCAACTACGGCCTGGGGGCAAGAGCTGAAGCTTTCTTT,CASNYGLGARAEAFF
TRBV19,TRBJ2-7,many,.,TGTGCCAGTAGTATTGGGACGCCTACCGTGCAGTACTTC,CASSIGTPTVQYF
TRBV5-1,TRBJ1-1,many,.,TGCGCCAGCAGCCCCCCCGGCAGGAACACTGAAGCTTTCTTT,CASSPPGRNTEAFF
TRBV5-6,TRBJ1-1,many,.,TGTGCCAGCAGCTTGGAAGGGTTTGACACTGAAGCTTTCTTT,CASSLEGFDTEAFF
TRBV5-1,TRBJ2-2,.,TRBD2,TGCGCCAGCAGGCACGCACCCCAACTAGCGGGGGCCCAGACCGGGGAGCTGTTTTTT,CASRHAPQLAGAQTGELFF
TRBV6-5,TRBJ2-1,many,.,TGTGCCAGCATTCCTCTCGGCCAAGGTCTGAATGAGCAGTTCTTC,CASIPLGQGLNEQFF
TRBV4-3,TRBJ1-4,many,.,TGCGCCAGCAGCCAAGAGAGGATGCCAACTAATGAAAAACTGTTTTTT,CASSQERMPTNEKLFF
TRBV7-9,TRBJ2-5,many,.,TGTGCCAGCAGTCATCTCCAGTCGGGCCAAGAGACCCAGTACTTC,CASSHLQSGQETQYF
TRBV3-1,TRBJ1-1,.,TRBD1,TGTGCCTGCAGCCCCCCGGGACAGGGGAACACTGAAGCTTTCTTT,CACSPPGQGNTEAFF
TRBV19,TRBJ1-2,many,.,TGTGCCAGTAGTACCCGTGTTGGCTACACCTTC,CASSTRVGYTF
TRBV11-2,TRBJ2-3,many,.,TGTGCCAGCAGCCCTGAGTGGGGTTTCAAAGATACGCAGTATTTT,CASSPEWGFKDTQYF
TRBV4-2,TRBJ1-3,.,.,TGTGCCAGCCGGGACGGGAGCTCTGGAAACACCATATATTTT,CASRDGSSGNTIYF
TRBV5-4,TRBJ2-2,.,.,TGTGCCACCAGTAAGGGGGAGGTAGACACCGGGGAGCTGTTTTTT,CATSKGEVDTGELFF
TRBV4-2,TRBJ2-7,few,.,TGTGCCAGCTCCTCGGGTGCAGTGATCGAGCAGTACTTC,CASSSGAVIEQYF
TRBV5-6,TRBJ2-7,many,.,TGTGCCAGCAGCCTAGGCCCCGGGGACCTCTACGAGCAGTACTTC,CASSLGPGDLYEQYF
TRBV5-1,TRBJ2-7,many,TRBD2,TGCGCCAGCAGTCTCCAACCGGGGGGTACCTACGAGCAGTACTTC,CASSLQPGGTYEQYF
TRBV28,TRBJ2-3,many,.,TGTGCCAGCAGGACCCCCGTCACAGATACGCAGTATTTT,CASRTPVTDTQYF
TRBV7-6,TRBJ2-5,many,.,TGTGCCAGCAGCTTAGTAAAACGTCAGGGTACGGAGGAGACCCAGTACTTC,CASSLVKRQGTEETQYF
TRBV29-1,TRBJ1-1,many,TRBD1,TGCAGCGTTGAGGGGTGGGAACAGGGGGACACTGAAGCTTTCTTT,CSVEGWEQGDTEAFF
TRBV7-2,TRBJ2-7,many,.,TGTGCCAGCAGCTTAGAGTTTGTGCGGAACTCCTACGAGCAGTACTTC,CASSLEFVRNSYEQYF
TRBV2,TRBJ1-2,few,.,TGTGCCAGCAGTGAAGGGGCAGTCTATGGCTACACCTTC,CASSEGAVYGYTF
TRBV20-1,TRBJ2-1,many,.,TGCAGTGCTAGGGTGGGCCGGAGCTCCTACAATGAGCAGTTCTTC,CSARVGRSSYNEQFF
TRBV5-1,TRBJ1-3,many,.,TGCGCCAGCAGCTTGAGACCGGGGGACTCTGGAAACACCATATATTTT,CASSLRPGDSGNTIYF
TRBV5-1,TRBJ1-2,.,.,TGCGCCAGCAGCCAAGGGAGGTCGGACTATGGCTACACCTTC,CASSQGRSDYGYTF
TRBV7-2,TRBJ1-6,many,TRBD1,TGTGCCAGCACCTGGGTTGGAGGACAGGGTCATTCACCCCTCCACTTT,CASTWVGGQGHSPLHF
TRBV7-6,TRBJ2-3,many,.,TGTGCCAGCAGCCCACCTTACACAGATACGCAGTATTTT,CASSPPYTDTQYF
TRBV7-9,TRBJ1-5,many,.,TGTGCCAGCAGCGCAGCCCTGCAGCCCCAGCATTTT,CASSAALQPQHF
TRBV27,TRBJ2-2,many,TRBD1,TGTGCCAGCAGTTCTTGGGCAGGGGGCACCGGGGAGCTGTTTTTT,CASSSWAGGTGELFF